Presented here are 19 T cell receptor beta chains from one specimen sequenced in a study of siplizumab effects on memory and regulatory T cells. TCRdb's copy holds only in-frame clones and misses some; the assay was immunoSEQ multiplex PCR. The sample holds some 100,000 clones; approximately 92% are singletons and the top ten take under 0.2%. The source material was non-Treg CD4+ T cells sorted from blood. All receptors derive from a human donor in good health.

This sequence joins TRBV25-1 and TRBJ2-7, with D tentatively TRBD2 (6 bases). V was trimmed by 10 bases and J by 2 bases, leaving 15 bases between them. Germline loops: CDR1 MGHDK, CDR2 SYGVNS. The CDR3 extends over 13 amino acids. CDR3: CATRGVATYEQYF. The DNA of the CDR3 is TGTGCCACCCGCGGGGTTGCGACCTACGAGCAGTACTTC.

V gene TRBV5-1 combines with J gene TRBJ2-3; 11 bases align to TRBD1. This CDR3 is built from 15 residues. Unmatched junction bases numbered 2, after V lost 2 bases and J lost 3 bases. The V gene's germline CDR1 is SGHRS and CDR2 YFSETQ. CDR3 DNA: TGCGCCAGCAGCTTCGGACAGGGGGCAACAGATACGCAGTATTTT. Encoded protein: CASSFGQGATDTQYF.

V is TRBV7-9 and J is TRBJ2-1, with 10 bases identical to TRBD1. This CDR3 comprises 14 residues. The trim removed 4 bases at V and 8 bases at J, leaving 5 bases unmatched. The germline CDR1 and CDR2 sequences are SEHNR and FQNEAQ (reference sequence). In DNA, the CDR3 is TGTGCCAGCAGCTGGGGACAGGGGAACCATGAGCAGTTCTTC. It translates to CASSWGQGNHEQFF.

V gene TRBV2 combines with J gene TRBJ2-2; either TRBD1 or TRBD2 may fit D (5 bases each). Germline CDR1 and CDR2: SNHLY and FYNNEI. Trimming left V 6 bases short and J 6 bases short, with 5 bases between. The CDR3 length is 11 residues. The CDR3 nucleotides read TGTGCCAGCAGGGGGGCCGGGGAGCTGTTTTTT. It encodes CASRGAGELFF. Variable domain in full (rest from reference TRBV2 and TRBJ2-2): EPEVTQTPSHQVTQMGQEVILRCVPISNHLYFYWYRQILGQKVEFLVSFYNNEISEKSEIFDDQFSVERPDGSNFTLKIRSTKLEDSAMYFCASRGAGELFFGEGSRLTVL.

This chain uses TRBV28 with TRBJ2-7; D not resolved. Germline V gene data show CDR1 as MDHEN and CDR2 as SYDVKM. Trimming pared 3 bases from V and 9 bases from J, leaving 15 bases between. The CDR3 extends over 13 amino acids. CDR3 nucleotides: TGTGCCAGCAGTTTCTCAGCTCGGACGGGGCAGTACTTC. Translated, it gives CASSFSARTGQYF.

The chain recombines TRBV7-9 with TRBJ2-3, with TRBD2 matching over 11 bases. Germline V gene sequence: CDR1 SEHNR, CDR2 FQNEAQ (reference sequence). The CDR3 is 19 amino acids. V lost 4 bases to trimming and J lost 1 base; unmatched junction nucleotides: 13. CDR3 region: CASSSPRLAGGPGTDTQYF. The CDR3 DNA follows: TGTGCCAGCAGCTCCCCCCGGTTAGCGGGGGGGCCCGGCACAGATACGCAGTATTTT.

The chain joins TRBV21-1 to TRBJ2-2; TRBD1 was called by the table and not checked on the DNA. TRBV21-1 is recorded as a pseudogene. CDR3 length equals 18 residues. In DNA, the CDR3 is TGTGCCAGCGGTAAGACAGGGAACCCCGCCCCGAACACCGGGGAGCTGTTTTTT. It specifies CASGKTGNPAPNTGELFF.

The CDR3 bases are TGTGCCAGCAGCTCAGCCGGTGGACAGACCCTTGGAAACACCATATATTTT. Protein product: CASSSAGGQTLGNTIYF. The J gene is TRBJ1-3, the V gene TRBV7-6; weak D call: TRBD1 (6 bases). CDR3 length: 17 residues. Trimming pared 4 bases from V and 3 bases from J, leaving 19 bases between. Germline lookup yields CDR1 SGHVS and CDR2 FNYEAQ.

The CDR3 is CASSGASGGAGEQFF. The CDR3, as DNA: TGTGCCAGCAGTGGGGCTAGCGGGGGGGCCGGTGAGCAGTTCTTC. The gene calls are TRBV2 and TRBJ2-1; 12 positions match TRBD2. The CDR3 length is 15 residues. The V and J ends lost 4 bases and 9 bases, in that order; junction bases with no gene match: 7. Germline V gene data show CDR1 as SNHLY and CDR2 as FYNNEI.

With regard to this clone: In the same sample, other DNA sequences code for this CDR3. The chain joins TRBV7-8 to TRBJ2-5; D remains unclear. The CDR3 has 14 residues. Germline-derived CDR1 and CDR2 are SGHVS and FQNEAQ. V dropped 0 bases and J dropped 5 bases, with 10 bases sitting between them. CDR3 protein: CASSLAGSWETQYF. CDR3 DNA: TGTGCCAGCAGCTTAGCGGGCAGTTGGGAGACCCAGTACTTC.

The chain uses TRBV6-1 and TRBJ1-2, with D tentatively TRBD1 (6 bases). Deletions cut 6 bases from V and 7 bases from J, with 15 bases between. Germline CDR1 and CDR2: MNHNS and SASEGT. The CDR3 has 13 amino acids. The CDR3 loop reads CASRQGIGLGYTF. CDR3 nucleotides: TGTGCCAGCAGACAGGGAATTGGGCTTGGCTACACCTTC.

This chain connects TRBV28 to TRBJ2-5, with a tentative D call TRBD2 (7 bases). The length of the CDR3 is 15 residues. The germline CDR1 and CDR2 sequences are MDHEN and SYDVKM. Trimming pared 2 bases from V and 4 bases from J, leaving 14 bases between. The CDR3 sequence is CASSLGGGGVETQYF. The CDR3 DNA reads as TGTGCCAGCAGTTTAGGAGGGGGGGGTGTAGAGACCCAGTACTTC. The full variable domain, its missing parts supplied by reference TRBV28 and TRBJ2-5, is DVKVTQSSRYLVKRTGEKVFLECVQDMDHENMFWYRQDPGLGLRLIYFSYDVKMKEKGDIPEGYSVSREKKERFSLILESASTNQTSMYLCASSLGGGGVETQYFGPGTRLLVL.

The gene calls are TRBV7-2 and TRBJ2-7; D remains unclear. The germline CDR1 and CDR2 sequences are SGHTA and FQGNSA. V lost 5 bases and J lost 2, with 16 bases in between. The CDR3 extends over 15 amino acids. The chain's CDR3 is CASSRDGSFPYEQYF. CDR3 sequence (DNA): TGTGCCAGCAGCCGCGACGGGTCCTTCCCCTACGAGCAGTACTTC.

CDR3 sequence reads: CASSLESSGTPGELFF. The CDR3, as DNA: TGTGCCAGCAGCTTGGAATCGAGTGGGACTCCCGGGGAGCTGTTTTTT. The V and J genes are TRBV5-5 and TRBJ2-2; maybe TRBD2 (6 bases). CDR1 and CDR2 from the germline V gene are SGHKS and YYEKEE (reference sequence). The CDR3 covers 16 residues. V lost 0 bases to trimming and J lost 6 bases, with 15 bases between them.

The V gene is TRBV19, the J gene TRBJ2-3; 10 nucleotides agree with TRBD2. The CDR3 consists of 16 residues. The V segment lost 5 bases and the J segment 0 bases; nucleotides outside the gene matches: 5. Looked up from germline, CDR1 is LNHDA and CDR2 is SQIVND (reference sequence). CDR3 loop: CASSPSGGVSTDTQYF. DNA of the CDR3: TGTGCCAGTAGTCCGAGCGGGGGGGTTAGCACAGATACGCAGTATTTT.

V is TRBV10-3 and J is TRBJ1-1; no firm D call. The germline V and J ends were trimmed by 6 bases and 3 bases, with 14 bases remaining between them. Germline CDR1 is ENHRY and CDR2 is SYGVKD. CDR3 length: 14 amino acids. CDR3 bases: TGTGCCATCAGCGGAACGACGGAGTACACTGAAGCTTTCTTT. This translates into CAISGTTEYTEAFF.

J is TRBJ2-6 and V is TRBV5-1, with 7 bases fitting TRBD2. The CDR3 is 17 amino acids. Trimming took 2 bases from V and 0 from J; bases not matched to a gene: 5. The germline V gene has CDR1 SGHRS and CDR2 YFSETQ. DNA for the CDR3: TGCGCCAGCAGCTTAGAGGGAGGGTTCTCTGGGGCCAACGTCCTGACTTTC. This translates into CASSLEGGFSGANVLTF.

The chain links TRBV27 to TRBJ2-2; D is undetermined. V was clipped by 3 bases and J by 6 bases, with 2 bases between them. Germline V lookup: CDR1 MNHEY, CDR2 SMNVEV (reference sequence). The CDR3 is 11 residues long. Here the CDR3 DNA reads TGTGCCAGCAGTTTTCCCGGGGAGCTGTTTTTT. Its translation: CASSFPGELFF.

This sequence joins TRBV19 and TRBJ2-1; TRBD2 agrees at 8 bases. Unmatched junction bases numbered 4, after V lost 3 bases and J lost 3 bases. The CDR3 runs to 15 residues. The germline CDR1 and CDR2 sequences are LNHDA and SQIVND (reference sequence). The chain's CDR3 is CASSISGGIYNEQFF. As DNA, the CDR3 is TGTGCCAGTAGTATCAGCGGGGGCATCTACAATGAGCAGTTCTTC.